This TCR beta chain is drawn from a study of T cell repertoires in cytomegalovirus infection. As for the study in general: Matching HLA type, along with CMV infection, was indicated by public TCR beta signatures. Overall study findings and caveats: What dominated the ex vivo response were HLA-C-restricted CMV-specific TCR beta clonotypes.

Concerning this clonotype itself: Antigen: not known.

TCRdb reprocessed the reads via MiXCR and lists one record per CDR3 protein. Found here are hundreds of thousands of distinct CDR3 sequences, approximately 10% of them singletons; the top ten hold roughly a tenth. Trimming removed 5 bases at V and 1 base at J, with 15 bases between. From germline, CDR1 is SGHTA and CDR2 FQGTGA. This CDR3 region has 16 residues. The sample taken for sequencing was PBMCs. This clonotype originated in a human donor in good health (CMV status not recorded). Some clones in this sample may be carry-over from other donors' samples. The chain recombines TRBV7-3 with TRBJ2-1, with D unclear. The CDR3 nucleotides read TGTGCCAGCAGCCGGCAAGCCTCAAATTCCTACAATGAGCAGTTCTTC. It specifies CASSRQASNSYNEQFF.